This TCR beta chain was obtained from a study of shared clonotypes between healthy human individuals. About the research overall: Researchers drew samples from a couple of women and a few men aged 18 to 49.

Concerning this clone: Its antigen is not identified.

Points from the study as a whole: Naive subsets, compared against memory subsets, generally had larger estimated richness values. Specimens sampled were limited to blood, with tissue repertoires likely differing.

Losses at the gene ends were 4 bases for V and 2 bases for J; bases not matched to a gene: 4. Germline V CDR1 and CDR2: GTSNPN, SVGIG (reference sequence). This CDR3 region has 15 residues. Per the authors' pipeline: Filtering differed for immunoSEQ, which gave only junction sequences without quality scores. Sequencing used immunoSEQ multiplex PCR; TCRdb keeps in-frame clones, though not all of them. For V, J and clone size, that table is used; D and trimming come from the DNA. The sample contains 1 million to 1.3 million clones, approximately 80% of which appear only once. The clonotype originates from a man younger than 35 in good health. Some clones in this sample may be carry-over from other donors' samples. Sequenced material: memory CD4+ T cells from PBMCs. The sample's subset: CD45RA-negative fraction. The chain carries TRBV30 and TRBJ1-4; 10 bases map to TRBD1. This chain's CDR3 is CAWTDRGPTNEKLFF. The CDR3 DNA is TGTGCCTGGACAGACAGGGGGCCCACTAATGAAAAACTGTTTTTT. The complete variable domain, with remaining parts taken from reference TRBV30 and TRBJ1-4, reads SQTIHQWPATLVQPVGSPLSLECTVEGTSNPNLYWYRQAAGRGLQLLFYSVGIGQISSEVPQNLSASRPQDRQFILSSKKLLLSDSGFYLCAWTDRGPTNEKLFFGSGTQLSVL.